This TCR beta chain was obtained from a study of brain T cells in children with intractable seizures. Sequencing used immunoSEQ multiplex PCR; TCRdb keeps in-frame clones, though not all of them. The sample contains about 80,000 clones, around 91% of which appear only once. From germline, CDR1 is KGHDR and CDR2 SFDVKD. The ends lost 8 bases at V and 1 base at J; junction bases unmatched: 3. The CDR3 extends over 14 amino acids. This sequence joins TRBV24-1 and TRBJ2-2; 7 bases align to TRBD1. Sequencing used peripheral blood, obtained at surgery. This clonotype was sampled from a girl under 10 years old with Rasmussen encephalitis and intractable seizures. The CDR3 DNA sequence: TGTGCCACCACGGGACAGCTGAACACCGGGGAGCTGTTTTTT. It codes for CATTGQLNTGELFF.